A single sample is the source of the 30 T cell receptor beta chains below, sequenced in a study of T cell changes during pregnancy in multiple sclerosis. The table came from immunoSEQ multiplex PCR; TCRdb's copy has only in-frame clones and leaves some out. The sample records fewer than 90,000 clones, around 94% being singletons. This material consisted of peripheral blood, taken after pregnancy. These receptors were taken from a female donor in good health, enrolled as a control in a pregnancy study.

This rearrangement joins TRBV5-4 to TRBJ2-7, with 7 nucleotides matching TRBD1. Germline V CDR1 and CDR2: SGHNT, YYREEE (reference sequence). The CDR3 is 14 amino acids. The V gene end was trimmed by 4 bases and the J gene end by 2 bases; junction bases not matched to a gene: 6. CDR3 sequence: CASSKGQNPYEQYF. The CDR3 nucleotides read TGTGCCAGCAGCAAGGGACAGAACCCCTACGAGCAGTACTTC. Complete variable domain (other parts from reference TRBV5-4 and TRBJ2-7): ETGVTQSPTHLIKTRGQQVTLRCSSQSGHNTVSWYQQALGQGPQFIFQYYREEENGRGNFPPRFSGLQFPNYSSELNVNALELDDSALYLCASSKGQNPYEQYFGPGTRLTVT.

With regard to this clone: An end of the junction differs from the germline gene, which may be a read error. The V gene is TRBV10-2, the J gene TRBJ2-2; the match to TRBD2 covers 14 bases. The CDR3 extends over 15 amino acids. CDR1 and CDR2 from the germline V gene are WSHSY and SAAADI. CDR3 in DNA: TGCGCCGGCAGACTAGCGGGAGGGCCCGCCGGGGAGCTGTTTTTT. It specifies CAGRLAGGPAGELFF.

V usage is TRBV11-3 and J usage is TRBJ2-7, with TRBD1 matching over 8 bases. CDR1 is SGHNT and CDR2 is YENEEA in the germline V gene. The trim removed 4 bases at V and 6 bases at J, leaving 2 bases unmatched. CDR3 length: 12 amino acids. As DNA, the CDR3 is TGTGCCAGCAGCTCACAGGGGGGCGAGCAGTACTTC. Protein: CASSSQGGEQYF. The complete variable domain, with remaining parts taken from reference TRBV11-3 and TRBJ2-7, reads EAGVVQSPRYKIIEKKQPVAFWCNPISGHNTLYWYLQNLGQGPELLIRYENEEAVDDSQLPKDRFSAERLKGVDSTLKIQPAELGDSAVYLCASSSQGGEQYFGPGTRLTVT.

In its sample, this clone was seen once. The genes are TRBV28 and TRBJ1-1; a possible D gene is TRBD1 (6 bases). From germline, CDR1 is MDHEN and CDR2 SYDVKM. The V end lost 11 bases, the J end lost 8 bases, and 18 bases lay between the germline ends. This CDR3 contains 12 residues. CDR3 DNA: TGTGCCCTAAAGAAGGGGACACGAGAAGCTTTCTTT. It codes for CALKKGTREAFF.

The J gene is TRBJ2-7, the V gene TRBV19; TRBD1 matches at 9 bases. Looked up from germline, CDR1 is LNHDA and CDR2 is SQIVND (reference sequence). Trimming at V came to 4 bases and at J to 2 bases, leaving 3 bases not matched to a gene. CDR3 length equals 14 residues. CDR3 region: CASSTRQGAYEQYF. In nucleotides, the CDR3 is TGTGCCAGTAGTACCCGACAGGGGGCCTACGAGCAGTACTTC.

The rearrangement joins TRBV7-2 to TRBJ2-7; possible D gene TRBD2, 5 bases. Germline CDR1 and CDR2: SGHTA and FQGNSA. Trimming shortened V by 6 bases and J by 2 bases, and 17 bases separated the two germline ends. The CDR3 runs to 15 residues. CDR3 DNA sequence: TGTGCCAGCAGACTTGGAGGATGGCCAACCTACGAGCAGTACTTC. Residues: CASRLGGWPTYEQYF.

V gene TRBV15 combines with J gene TRBJ1-5, with TRBD1 matching over 7 bases. CDR3 length: 15 amino acids. CDR1 and CDR2 (germline): LNHNV, YYDKDF (reference sequence). With V trimmed by 0 bases and J by 7 bases, 6 bases remained unmatched. CDR3: CATSREIQGSQPQHF. The CDR3 nucleotides are TGTGCCACCAGCAGAGAAATACAGGGGTCACAGCCCCAGCATTTT.

The chain uses TRBV5-5 and TRBJ2-3; 9 bases are a match to TRBD2. V lost 0 bases to trimming and J lost 1 base; unmatched junction nucleotides: 6. The CDR3 length is 17 residues. The germline CDR1 and CDR2 sequences are SGHKS and YYEKEE (reference sequence). DNA for the CDR3: TGTGCCAGCAGCTTGGCCGCATTAGCGGGAGGCACAGATACGCAGTATTTT. Residues: CASSLAALAGGTDTQYF.

This rearrangement joins TRBV5-1 to TRBJ2-2, with D possibly matching TRBD2 (6 bases). V was cut by 0 bases and J by 3 bases, with 9 bases left in between. The CDR3 runs 15 residues. CDR1 is SGHRS and CDR2 is YFSETQ in the germline V gene. CDR3 coding DNA: TGCGCCAGCAGCTTGGGACTAGACCACACCGGGGAGCTGTTTTTT. Encoded protein: CASSLGLDHTGELFF.

The chain has TRBV5-1 and TRBJ1-1; D possibly corresponds to TRBD1 (5 bases). CDR3 length equals 15 residues. CDR1 and CDR2 from the germline V gene are SGHRS and YFSETQ. Deletions cut 0 bases from V and 6 bases from J, with 15 bases between. Here the CDR3 reads CASSLVGWGEAEAFF. Written as DNA, the CDR3 is TGCGCCAGCAGCTTGGTAGGGTGGGGGGAAGCTGAAGCTTTCTTT.

This rearrangement joins TRBV5-1 to TRBJ2-5; 12 nucleotides agree with TRBD2. V lost 0 bases and J lost 2; bases outside the gene matches: 2. The CDR3 covers 16 residues. Germline-derived CDR1 and CDR2 are SGHRS and YFSETQ. The CDR3 here is CASSLGTSGKQETQYF. The CDR3 nucleotides read TGCGCCAGCAGCTTGGGGACTAGCGGGAAGCAAGAGACCCAGTACTTC. The full variable domain, rest sourced from reference TRBV5-1 and TRBJ2-5, is KAGVTQTPRYLIKTRGQQVTLSCSPISGHRSVSWYQQTPGQGLQFLFEYFSETQRNKGNFPGRFSGRQFSNSRSEMNVSTLELGDSALYLCASSLGTSGKQETQYFGPGTRLLVL.

The chain employs TRBV5-1 and TRBJ1-2; D uncertain. This CDR3 region has 13 residues. V lost 4 bases and J 6 bases, leaving 13 bases between the germline ends. CDR1 and CDR2 from the germline V gene are SGHRS and YFSETQ. CDR3 nucleotide sequence: TGCGCCAGCAGCACCCGGCGGGCCGATGGCTACACCTTC. It yields the protein CASSTRRADGYTF.

The chain links TRBV7-2 to TRBJ2-5; no firm D call. V was trimmed by 1 base and J by 2 bases, leaving 8 bases between them. Germline-derived CDR1 and CDR2 are SGHTA and FQGNSA. The CDR3 is 14 residues long. CDR3 residues: CASSLGPGQETQYF. The CDR3 coding sequence is TGTGCCAGCAGCTTAGGTCCAGGTCAAGAGACCCAGTACTTC.

The chain couples TRBV25-1 to TRBJ1-1; unclear D gene. The CDR3 totals 16 residues. From germline, CDR1 is MGHDK and CDR2 SYGVNS. V was pared by 4 bases and J by 5 bases, with 20 bases between. The CDR3: CASSGPADWTRTEAFF. CDR3 nucleotides: TGTGCCAGCAGTGGGCCCGCGGACTGGACTAGAACTGAAGCTTTCTTT. Full variable domain (missing parts from reference TRBV25-1 and TRBJ1-1): EADIYQTPRYLVIGTGKKITLECSQTMGHDKMYWYQQDPGMELHLIHYSYGVNSTEKGDLSSESTVSRIRTEHFPLTLESARPSHTSQYLCASSGPADWTRTEAFFGQGTRLTVV.

The chain recombines TRBV27 with TRBJ1-5; 8 bases are a match to TRBD1. Germline CDR1 is MNHEY and CDR2 is SMNVEV (reference sequence). With 5 bases clipped from V and 4 bases from J, the junction kept 7 bases outside the gene matches. The CDR3 spans 15 residues. This CDR3 is CASSRQGRYNQPQHF. For the CDR3, the DNA is TGTGCCAGCAGTCGACAGGGGAGGTATAATCAGCCCCAGCATTTT.

The CDR3 nucleotides are TGTGCCAGCAGTTTAGGGACAGGGGATCAGCCCCAGCATTTT. It specifies CASSLGTGDQPQHF. The chain uses TRBV27 and TRBJ1-5; 10 nucleotides align to TRBD1. CDR1 is MNHEY and CDR2 is SMNVEV in the germline V gene (reference sequence). V lost 2 bases to trimming and J lost 5 bases; unmatched junction nucleotides: 0. This CDR3 is built from 14 residues.

This chain connects TRBV28 to TRBJ1-1; TRBD1 matches 9 bases. The V gene end was trimmed by 5 bases and the J gene end by 5 bases; junction bases not matched to a gene: 6. Germline V gives CDR1 MDHEN, CDR2 SYDVKM. CDR3 length: 14 amino acids. The CDR3 is CASSETGGGTEAFF. The CDR3 bases are TGTGCCAGCAGTGAGACAGGGGGAGGGACTGAAGCTTTCTTT.

The chain carries TRBV29-1 and TRBJ1-2; D is unresolved. Per germline, CDR1 SQVTM and CDR2 ANQGSEA. The CDR3 extends over 12 amino acids. Trimming took off 7 bases at V and 13 bases at J, with 22 bases between the two ends. The CDR3 loop is CSALPLEGSSTF. CDR3 DNA: TGCAGCGCCCTCCCCCTGGAGGGTAGTTCCACCTTC. The full variable domain, rest sourced from reference TRBV29-1 and TRBJ1-2, is SAVISQKPSRDICQRGTSLTIQCQVDSQVTMMFWYRQQPGQSLTLIATANQGSEATYESGFVIDKFPISRPNLTFSTLTVSNMSPEDSSIYLCSALPLEGSSTFGSGTRLTVV.

The J gene is TRBJ2-7, the V gene TRBV28, with a weak D call TRBD1 (5 bases). V lost 4 bases and J 2 bases, leaving 15 bases between the germline ends. From germline, CDR1 is MDHEN and CDR2 SYDVKM. CDR3 length: 15 residues. CDR3 in amino acids: CASSSPSTGAYEQYF. In DNA, the CDR3 is TGTGCCAGCAGTTCGCCTTCTACAGGAGCCTACGAGCAGTACTTC.

The chain has TRBV5-6 and TRBJ2-7; 9 nucleotides match TRBD2. The ends lost 0 bases at V and 2 bases at J; junction bases unmatched: 3. Germline-derived CDR1 and CDR2 are SGHDT and YYEEEE. The CDR3 sequence is 15 residues long. CDR3: CASSLALAGTYEQYF. The CDR3 nucleotides are TGTGCCAGCAGCTTGGCCCTAGCGGGGACCTACGAGCAGTACTTC.

V gene TRBV5-1 combines with J gene TRBJ1-3; 7 positions match TRBD1. Losses at the gene ends were 4 bases for V and 4 bases for J; bases not matched to a gene: 20. This CDR3 contains 19 residues. CDR1 and CDR2 from the germline V gene are SGHRS and YFSETQ. DNA of the CDR3: TGCGCCAGCAGCGAAGGACAGGATCTGATCGTGGGACCCGGAAACACCATATATTTT. Amino acids: CASSEGQDLIVGPGNTIYF.

This chain uses TRBV7-9 with TRBJ2-6, with D unresolved. Germline CDR1 and CDR2: SEHNR and FQNEAQ (reference sequence). The CDR3 has 16 residues. Trimming cost V 1 base and J 4 bases, with 11 bases left between them. The CDR3 here is CASSLVSAAGANVLTF. The DNA for the CDR3 is TGTGCCAGCAGCTTAGTCTCGGCAGCGGGGGCCAACGTCCTGACTTTC.

The rearrangement joins TRBV27 to TRBJ2-7, with TRBD1 matching over 10 bases. V lost 7 bases, J lost 6 bases, and 9 bases stayed unmatched. This CDR3 comprises 14 residues. CDR1 and CDR2 from the germline V gene are MNHEY and SMNVEV (reference sequence). In DNA form, the CDR3 reads TGTGCCAGCACCCTGACAGGGGGCAATGGCGAGCAGTACTTC. This encodes CASTLTGGNGEQYF.

The gene calls are TRBV4-2 and TRBJ2-7; 8 nucleotides line up with TRBD1. The CDR3 length is 17 residues. Trimming removed 2 bases from V and 0 bases from J; junction bases left unmatched: 9. Germline V gene lookup returns CDR1 LGHNA and CDR2 YNFKEQ. The CDR3 loop is CASSQRGEGQDSYEQYF. DNA of the CDR3: TGTGCCAGCAGCCAAAGGGGCGAGGGACAGGACTCCTACGAGCAGTACTTC.

V usage is TRBV5-6 and J usage is TRBJ2-5, with 8 bases fitting TRBD2. The CDR3 extends over 16 amino acids. The V segment lost 0 bases and the J segment 1 base; nucleotides outside the gene matches: 5. Germline V gene lookup returns CDR1 SGHDT and CDR2 YYEEEE. The CDR3 sequence: CASSLGLATAQETQYF. Here the CDR3 DNA reads TGTGCCAGCAGCTTGGGACTAGCGACCGCCCAAGAGACCCAGTACTTC.

The chain employs TRBV6-5 and TRBJ1-5; D is possibly TRBD1 (5 bases). Germline values: CDR1 MNHEY, CDR2 SVGAGI. The V end lost 0 bases, the J end lost 3 bases, and 9 bases lay between the germline ends. The CDR3 length is 15 residues. CDR3 protein: CASSYSAGSNQPQHF. The CDR3 DNA reads TGTGCCAGCAGTTACTCCGCAGGGTCCAATCAGCCCCAGCATTTT.

V and J are TRBV10-3 and TRBJ2-2; TRBD2 agrees at 11 bases. The CDR3 runs to 14 residues. The germline V gene encodes CDR1 ENHRY and CDR2 SYGVKD. V shed 6 bases and J 6 bases; nucleotides not matched to a gene: 3. CDR3 sequence reads: CAIRLAGGSGELFF. CDR3 bases: TGTGCCATCAGGCTAGCGGGAGGTTCCGGGGAGCTGTTTTTT.

The chain recombines TRBV6-1 with TRBJ1-5; D remains ambiguous. The CDR3 runs to 13 residues. Trimming pared 3 bases from V and 0 bases from J, leaving 3 bases between. CDR1 and CDR2 (germline): MNHNS, SASEGT. Here the CDR3 reads CASSDYSNQPQHF. CDR3 DNA sequence: TGTGCCAGCAGTGACTATAGCAATCAGCCCCAGCATTTT.

This sequence joins TRBV6-5 and TRBJ2-1; tentative D call: TRBD1 (6 bases). Germline-derived CDR1 and CDR2 are MNHEY and SVGAGI. The CDR3 sequence is 14 residues long. V shed 7 bases and J shed 9 bases, with 19 bases lying between them. CDR3 DNA: TGTGCCAGCAATCGGGACATCGATAAGGGTGAGCAGTTCTTC. This encodes CASNRDIDKGEQFF.

This chain connects TRBV28 to TRBJ1-3; D gene uncertain. The length of the CDR3 is 14 residues. From germline, CDR1 is MDHEN and CDR2 SYDVKM. Trimming removed 1 base at V and 4 bases at J, with 8 bases between. The DNA for the CDR3 is TGTGCCAGCAGTTTATCCGGGAGAGGAAACACCATATATTTT. Protein: CASSLSGRGNTIYF.